The sequence of this T cell receptor beta chain was determined in a study of Ad26.COV2.S vaccination and SARS-CoV-2 variants. Indicated treatment: approximately 18 received Ad26.COV2.S at low or high dose, single or two shots; several received placebo; per-sample allocation not given. The samples date from day 63 after the first vaccine or placebo injection. Germline assignment: CDR1 LNHDA and CDR2 SQIVND (reference sequence). V lost 5 bases and J lost 1, with 15 bases in between. The CDR3 spans 16 residues. The assay was immunoSEQ multiplex PCR, and TCRdb's table has in-frame clones only and misses some. The sample yields fewer than 900,000 clones, roughly 90% seen once.

This TCR was sampled from a person between 18 and 59 years old who received the Ad26.COV2.S COVID-19 vaccine or a placebo. The source was peripheral blood, collected in a trial of Ad26.COV2.S vaccine versus placebo. The rearrangement uses TRBV19 and TRBJ1-5; D remains ambiguous. This CDR3 reads CASSPPRGGSNQPQHF. CDR3 nucleotides: TGTGCCAGTAGTCCCCCACGGGGAGGAAGCAATCAGCCCCAGCATTTT.